The 23 T cell receptor beta chains in this list originate from one sample, sequenced in a study of T-cell reconstitution after alpha-beta-depleted transplantation in children. A library of TCRbeta sequences, prepared with unique molecular identifiers, was generated. One entry per CDR3 protein results from TCRdb running MiXCR on the PCR reads. The sample carries more than 40,000 distinct CDR3 sequences, around 56% recorded once. The source material was peripheral blood, sampled before TCRalphabeta/CD19-depleted stem cell transplant. The receptors here all came from a boy in the first two years of life with SCID, due to receive a stem cell transplant.

This chain joins TRBV27 and TRBJ2-1, with unresolved D. Trimming shortened V by 3 bases and J by 8 bases, and 14 bases separated the two germline ends. The CDR3 is 14 residues long. Germline V gene lookup returns CDR1 MNHEY and CDR2 SMNVEV (reference sequence). Here the CDR3 DNA reads TGTGCCAGCAGTTTTTACGTAGGGAAGGATGAGCAGTTCTTC. This sequence encodes CASSFYVGKDEQFF.

The chain joins TRBV5-1 to TRBJ2-3, with TRBD1 matching 8 bases. CDR1 is SGHRS, CDR2 YFSETQ, per germline. The CDR3 is 15 amino acids. The junction had 6 bases not matched to a gene; V was cut back by 3 bases and J by 3 bases. CDR3 loop: CASSWNGQGTDTQYF. The CDR3 nucleotides read TGCGCCAGCAGCTGGAACGGACAGGGTACAGATACGCAGTATTTT.

V usage is TRBV7-2 and J usage is TRBJ2-2, with D tentatively TRBD1 (6 bases). V was pared by 2 bases and J by 3 bases, with 10 bases between. The V gene's germline CDR1 is SGHTA and CDR2 FQGNSA. CDR3 length equals 15 residues. The CDR3 protein is CASSLSTGYTGELFF. CDR3 coding DNA: TGTGCCAGCAGCTTATCGACAGGATACACCGGGGAGCTGTTTTTT.

This clonotype was seen only a few times. The rearrangement links TRBV29-1 to TRBJ2-1, with D perhaps being TRBD1 or TRBD2 (5 bases each). Trimming removed 6 bases at V and 0 bases at J, with 9 bases between. Germline lookup yields CDR1 SQVTM and CDR2 ANQGSEA. The CDR3 is made up of 13 amino acids. The CDR3 is CSVGAVSYNEQFF. The DNA for the CDR3 is TGCAGCGTCGGGGCCGTCTCCTACAATGAGCAGTTCTTC.

This clonotype came up a few times. The V call is TRBV20-1, the J call TRBJ2-1; a possible D gene is TRBD1 (7 bases). Germline values: CDR1 DFQATT, CDR2 SNEGSKA (reference sequence). Trimming removed 6 bases at V and 5 bases at J, with 14 bases between. There are 13 residues in the CDR3. This chain's CDR3 is CSARGETDNEQFF. Written as DNA, the CDR3 is TGCAGTGCCAGGGGGGAGACAGACAATGAGCAGTTCTTC.

The V call is TRBV29-1, the J call TRBJ2-2; weak D call: TRBD2 (6 bases). V lost 7 bases to trimming and J lost 13 bases, with 19 bases between them. This CDR3 region has 12 residues. The germline gives CDR1 SQVTM, CDR2 ANQGSEA. The CDR3, as DNA: TGCAGCGCCACTCGGGACTCCGGAGCGCTGTTTTTT. Amino acid sequence: CSATRDSGALFF.

This clonotype was picked up a small number of times. This sequence joins TRBV20-1 and TRBJ2-7; D not resolved. The CDR3 loop spans 12 amino acids. V lost 3 bases and J lost 3, with 9 bases in between. Germline assignment: CDR1 DFQATT and CDR2 SNEGSKA (reference sequence). The CDR3: CSASYDFYEQYF. CDR3 nucleotides: TGCAGTGCTAGTTATGATTTCTACGAGCAGTACTTC.

The genes are TRBV29-1 and TRBJ2-7; D gene uncertain. Per germline, CDR1 SQVTM and CDR2 ANQGSEA. This CDR3 region has 13 residues. V was pared by 4 bases and J by 2 bases, with 12 bases between. The CDR3 DNA reads as TGCAGCGTTGTCCGAGAGTACCCCTACGAGCAGTACTTC. Amino acid sequence: CSVVREYPYEQYF.

V and J are TRBV5-4 and TRBJ1-1; unclear D gene. Germline V CDR1 and CDR2: SGHNT, YYREEE (reference sequence). There are 15 residues in the CDR3. Trimming shortened V by 4 bases and J by 3 bases, and 16 bases separated the two germline ends. CDR3 residues: CASSLEGRRYTEAFF. In DNA form, the CDR3 reads TGTGCCAGCAGCCTGGAAGGACGGAGGTACACTGAAGCTTTCTTT.

The V call is TRBV4-1, the J call TRBJ1-2, with D unclear. The length of the CDR3 is 12 residues. Germline CDR1 is MGHRA and CDR2 is YSYEKL. V lost 1 base and J 2 bases, leaving 2 bases between the germline ends. This CDR3 is CASSQANYGYTF. CDR3 nucleotides: TGCGCCAGCAGCCAAGCAAACTATGGCTACACCTTC.

V usage is TRBV6-5 and J usage is TRBJ1-6; D is possibly TRBD1 (5 bases). Germline V lookup: CDR1 MNHEY, CDR2 SVGAGI. This CDR3 is 16 amino acids long. V lost 2 bases, J lost 8 bases, and 16 bases lay in between. CDR3 region: CASSYGGQLGDSPLHF. CDR3 in DNA: TGTGCCAGCAGTTACGGAGGTCAATTGGGGGATTCACCCCTCCACTTT.

The chain joins TRBV3-1 to TRBJ2-7; 7 bases fit TRBD2. The germline gives CDR1 LGHDT, CDR2 YNNKEL (reference sequence). V was pared by 0 bases and J by 4 bases, with 3 bases of the junction left unmatched. This CDR3 spans 14 amino acids. The DNA for the CDR3 is TGTGCCAGCAGCCAAGAGGGAGGGAGGTACGAGCAGTACTTC. This gives the protein CASSQEGGRYEQYF.

The chain combines TRBV12-2 with TRBJ1-2; no DNA check was done on the table's D call, TRBD1. TRBV12-2 is noted as a pseudogene. The CDR3 contains 13 residues. The CDR3 is CASLEGDAYGYTF. CDR3 coding DNA: TGTGCAAGTCTCGAAGGGGATGCGTATGGCTACACCTTC.

J is TRBJ2-1 and V is TRBV14; D is ambiguous. CDR3 length: 14 amino acids. V was trimmed by 5 bases and J by 0 bases, leaving 8 bases between them. CDR1 and CDR2 from the germline V gene are SGHDN and FVKESK. CDR3 region: CASSKSHSYNEQFF. CDR3 bases: TGTGCCAGCAGCAAATCTCACTCCTACAATGAGCAGTTCTTC.

The chain joins TRBV6-5 to TRBJ1-3; D is unresolved. CDR1 is MNHEY and CDR2 is SVGAGI in the germline V gene. CDR3 length: 14 residues. V was shortened by 0 bases and J by 0 bases, with 3 bases between the two germline ends. The CDR3 spells CASSYSLSGNTIYF. The CDR3 DNA reads as TGTGCCAGCAGTTACTCCCTCTCTGGAAACACCATATATTTT.

The table lists this clonotype with a few counts. The chain joins TRBV5-6 to TRBJ1-3; D is possibly TRBD1 (6 bases). Trimming took off 3 bases at V and 6 bases at J, with 19 bases between the two ends. This CDR3 spans 16 amino acids. In germline, CDR1 is SGHDT, CDR2 YYEEEE. The CDR3 region has the DNA TGTGCCAGCAGCTCCGGGCGGTACGGGGGCGTAAACACCATATATTTT. This codes for CASSSGRYGGVNTIYF.

V is TRBV24-1 and J is TRBJ2-5; TRBD2 is a possible D gene (6 bases). Germline CDR1 KGHDR, CDR2 SFDVKD. The germline V and J ends were trimmed by 3 bases and 4 bases, with 14 bases remaining between them. The CDR3 runs 15 residues. The CDR3 DNA reads TGTGCCACCAGTGATGGGCCCTTGGAGGGAGAGACCCAGTACTTC. Its protein is CATSDGPLEGETQYF.

In this sample, this clonotype turned up a few times. V usage is TRBV5-1 and J usage is TRBJ2-7; D is unresolved. Per germline, CDR1 SGHRS and CDR2 YFSETQ. Trimming removed 2 bases at V and 4 bases at J, with 16 bases between. This CDR3 region has 15 residues. In DNA, the CDR3 is TGCGCCAGCAGCTTATCTGGAGACCTTCCTTACGAGCAGTACTTC. This sequence encodes CASSLSGDLPYEQYF.

This chain links TRBV12-3 or TRBV12-4 with TRBJ1-5; D may be TRBD1 (6 bases). The CDR3 is made up of 14 amino acids. Trimming left V 5 bases short and J 7 bases short, with 15 bases between. The CDR3 region is CASSRDQGTQPQHF. CDR3 nucleotide sequence: TGTGCCAGCAGTCGGGACCAAGGGACACAGCCCCAGCATTTT.

J is TRBJ1-5 and V is TRBV3-1, with D unresolved. Germline V gene sequence: CDR1 LGHDT, CDR2 YNNKEL (reference sequence). The CDR3 runs 15 residues. The ends were cut back, 1 base at V and 3 bases at J, with 10 bases in the middle. CDR3 protein: CASSQGGQTNQPQHF. The CDR3 DNA reads TGTGCCAGCAGCCAAGGTGGGCAAACCAATCAGCCCCAGCATTTT.

The J gene is TRBJ2-3, the V gene TRBV29-1; D ambiguous. This CDR3 has 14 amino acids. Trimming cost V 7 bases and J 0 bases, with 14 bases left between them. Germline CDR1 SQVTM, CDR2 ANQGSEA. DNA for the CDR3: TGCAGCGCCCGATTAGGGCTGAGCACAGATACGCAGTATTTT. Protein: CSARLGLSTDTQYF.

This chain links TRBV7-9 with TRBJ2-7; TRBD1 matches 9 bases. The CDR3 is 14 residues long. Trimming cost V 6 bases and J 7 bases; bases outside gene matches: 10. Germline V gene lookup returns CDR1 SEHNR and CDR2 FQNEAQ (reference sequence). The CDR3 DNA reads TGTGCCAGCAGGTTCGCCGGGACAGGGATGGAGCAGTACTTC. Translation: CASRFAGTGMEQYF.

The chain recombines TRBV24-1 with TRBJ1-5; 7 bases match TRBD1. The CDR3 has 17 residues. J was trimmed by 4 bases and V by 4 bases; bases with no gene match: 12. Germline assignment: CDR1 KGHDR and CDR2 SFDVKD. As DNA, the CDR3 is TGTGCCACCAGTGACTCTGCCAGACAGGGACGGAATCAGCCCCAGCATTTT. Residues: CATSDSARQGRNQPQHF.